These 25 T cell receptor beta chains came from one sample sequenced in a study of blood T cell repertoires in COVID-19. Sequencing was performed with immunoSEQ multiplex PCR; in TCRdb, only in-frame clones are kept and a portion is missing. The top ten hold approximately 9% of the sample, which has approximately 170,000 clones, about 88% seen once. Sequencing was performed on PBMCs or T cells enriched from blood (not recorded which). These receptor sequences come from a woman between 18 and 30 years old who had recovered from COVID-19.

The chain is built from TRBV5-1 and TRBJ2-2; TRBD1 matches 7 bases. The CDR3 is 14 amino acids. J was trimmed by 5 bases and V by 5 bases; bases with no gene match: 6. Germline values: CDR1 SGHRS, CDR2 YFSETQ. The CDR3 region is CASSRAQGTGELFF. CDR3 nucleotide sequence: TGCGCCAGCAGTAGGGCACAGGGGACCGGGGAGCTGTTTTTT.

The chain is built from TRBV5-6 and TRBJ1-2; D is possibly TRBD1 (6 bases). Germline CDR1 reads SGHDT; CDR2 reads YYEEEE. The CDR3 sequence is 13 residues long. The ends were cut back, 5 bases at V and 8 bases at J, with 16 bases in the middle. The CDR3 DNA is TGTGCCAGCAGACAAGGGACACCCTCCGGCTACACCTTC. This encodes CASRQGTPSGYTF.

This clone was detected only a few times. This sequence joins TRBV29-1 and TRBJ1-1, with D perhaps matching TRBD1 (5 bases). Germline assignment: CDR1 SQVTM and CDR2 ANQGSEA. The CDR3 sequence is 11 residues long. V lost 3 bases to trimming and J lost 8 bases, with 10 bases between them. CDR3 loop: CSVDLYREAFF. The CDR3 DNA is TGCAGCGTTGATCTGTACAGGGAAGCTTTCTTT.

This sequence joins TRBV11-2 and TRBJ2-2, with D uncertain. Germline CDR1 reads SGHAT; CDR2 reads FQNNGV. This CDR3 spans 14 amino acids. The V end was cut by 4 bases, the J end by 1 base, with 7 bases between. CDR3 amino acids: CASSSRQNTGELFF. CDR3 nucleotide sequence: TGTGCCAGCAGCTCCAGACAGAACACCGGGGAGCTGTTTTTT.

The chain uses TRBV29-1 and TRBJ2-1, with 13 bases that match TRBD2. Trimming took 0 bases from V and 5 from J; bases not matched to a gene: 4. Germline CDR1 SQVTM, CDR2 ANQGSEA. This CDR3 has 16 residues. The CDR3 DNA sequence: TGCAGCGTTGAAGATCAAGGGACTAGCGGGAACAATGAGCAGTTCTTC. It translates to CSVEDQGTSGNNEQFF.

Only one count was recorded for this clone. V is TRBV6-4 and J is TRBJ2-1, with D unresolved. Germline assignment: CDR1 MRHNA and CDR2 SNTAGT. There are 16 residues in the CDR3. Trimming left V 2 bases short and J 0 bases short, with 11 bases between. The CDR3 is CASSDLAVSSYNEQFF. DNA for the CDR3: TGTGCCAGCAGTGACCTGGCGGTTAGCTCCTACAATGAGCAGTTCTTC.

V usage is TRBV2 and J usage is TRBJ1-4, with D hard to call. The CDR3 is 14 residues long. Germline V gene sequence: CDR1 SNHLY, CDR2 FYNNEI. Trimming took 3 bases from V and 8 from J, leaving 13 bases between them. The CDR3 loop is CASSEEGTGEKLFF. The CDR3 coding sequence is TGTGCCAGCAGTGAGGAGGGAACGGGGGAAAAACTGTTTTTT.

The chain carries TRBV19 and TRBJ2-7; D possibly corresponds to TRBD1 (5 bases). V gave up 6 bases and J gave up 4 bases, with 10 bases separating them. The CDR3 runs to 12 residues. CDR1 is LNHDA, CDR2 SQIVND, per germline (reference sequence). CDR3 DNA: TGTGCCAGTAGCCCCACAGGTTACGAGCAGTACTTC. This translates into CASSPTGYEQYF.

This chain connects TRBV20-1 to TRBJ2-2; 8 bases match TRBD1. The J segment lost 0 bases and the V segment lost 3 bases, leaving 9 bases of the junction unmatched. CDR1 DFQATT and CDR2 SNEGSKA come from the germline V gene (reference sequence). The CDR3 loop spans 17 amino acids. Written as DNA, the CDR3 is TGCAGTGCTAGTCCCTCCGCGGGACAGGCGAACACCGGGGAGCTGTTTTTT. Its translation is CSASPSAGQANTGELFF.

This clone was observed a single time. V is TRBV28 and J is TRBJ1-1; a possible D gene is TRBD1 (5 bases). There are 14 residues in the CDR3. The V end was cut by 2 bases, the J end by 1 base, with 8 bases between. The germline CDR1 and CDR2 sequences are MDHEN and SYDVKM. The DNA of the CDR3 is TGTGCCAGCAGTTTAGCCAGGGAGAACACTGAAGCTTTCTTT. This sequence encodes CASSLARENTEAFF.

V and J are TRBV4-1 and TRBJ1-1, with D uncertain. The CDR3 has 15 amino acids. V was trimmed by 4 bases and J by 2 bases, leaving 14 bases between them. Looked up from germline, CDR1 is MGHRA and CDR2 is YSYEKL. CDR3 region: CASSPPSSDNTEAFF. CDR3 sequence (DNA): TGCGCCAGCAGCCCTCCATCTAGTGATAACACTGAAGCTTTCTTT.

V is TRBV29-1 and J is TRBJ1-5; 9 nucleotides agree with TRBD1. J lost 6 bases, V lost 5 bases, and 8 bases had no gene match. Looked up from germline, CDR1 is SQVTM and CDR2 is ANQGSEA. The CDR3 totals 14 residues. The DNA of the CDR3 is TGCAGCGTTTCGGGACAGGGCGATTCTCAGCCCCAGCATTTT. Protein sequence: CSVSGQGDSQPQHF.

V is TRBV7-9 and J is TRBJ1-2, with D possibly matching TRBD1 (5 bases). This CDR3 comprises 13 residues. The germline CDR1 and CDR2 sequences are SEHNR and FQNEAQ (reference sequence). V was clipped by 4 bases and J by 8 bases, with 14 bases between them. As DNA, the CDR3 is TGTGCCAGCAGCTCAGGTGGGGCCTGGGGCTACACCTTC. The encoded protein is CASSSGGAWGYTF.

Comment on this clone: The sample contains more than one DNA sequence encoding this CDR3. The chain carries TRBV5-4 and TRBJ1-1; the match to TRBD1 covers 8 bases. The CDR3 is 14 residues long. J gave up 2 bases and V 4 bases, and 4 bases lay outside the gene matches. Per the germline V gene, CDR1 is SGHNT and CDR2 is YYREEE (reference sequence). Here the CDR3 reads CASSPDRGNTEAFF. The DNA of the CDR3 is TGTGCCAGCAGCCCTGACAGGGGTAACACTGAAGCTTTCTTT.

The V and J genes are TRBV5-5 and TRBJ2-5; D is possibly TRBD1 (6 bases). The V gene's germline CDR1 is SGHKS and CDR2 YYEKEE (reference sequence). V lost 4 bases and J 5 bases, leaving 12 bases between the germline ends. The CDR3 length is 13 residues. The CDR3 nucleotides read TGTGCCAGCAGCCTACAGGGTGACGAGACCCAGTACTTC. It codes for CASSLQGDETQYF.

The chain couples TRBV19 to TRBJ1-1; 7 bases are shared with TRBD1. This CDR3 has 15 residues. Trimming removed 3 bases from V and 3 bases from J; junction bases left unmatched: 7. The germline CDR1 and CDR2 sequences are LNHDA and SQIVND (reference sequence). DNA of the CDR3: TGTGCCAGTAGTATTCGACTGGGACAGCACACTGAAGCTTTCTTT. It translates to CASSIRLGQHTEAFF.

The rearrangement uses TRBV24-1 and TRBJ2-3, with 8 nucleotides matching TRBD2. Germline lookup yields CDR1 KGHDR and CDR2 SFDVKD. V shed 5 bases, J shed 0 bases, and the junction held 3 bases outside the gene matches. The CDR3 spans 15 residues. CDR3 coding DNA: TGTGCCACCAGTGCCAAGCGGGAGAGCACAGATACGCAGTATTTT. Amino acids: CATSAKRESTDTQYF.

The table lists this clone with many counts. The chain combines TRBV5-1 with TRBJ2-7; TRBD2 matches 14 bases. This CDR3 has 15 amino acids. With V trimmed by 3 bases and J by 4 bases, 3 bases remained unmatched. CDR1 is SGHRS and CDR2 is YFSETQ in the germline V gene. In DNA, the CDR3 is TGCGCCAGCAGCTGGACTAGCGGGGGGATATACGAGCAGTACTTC. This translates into CASSWTSGGIYEQYF.

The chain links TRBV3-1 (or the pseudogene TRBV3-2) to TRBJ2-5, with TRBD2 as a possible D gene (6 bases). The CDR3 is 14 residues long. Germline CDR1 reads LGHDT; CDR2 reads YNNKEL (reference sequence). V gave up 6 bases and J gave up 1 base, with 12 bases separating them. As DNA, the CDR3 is TGTGCCAGCAGGAGTTCGGGACTCCAAGAGACCCAGTACTTC. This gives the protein CASRSSGLQETQYF.

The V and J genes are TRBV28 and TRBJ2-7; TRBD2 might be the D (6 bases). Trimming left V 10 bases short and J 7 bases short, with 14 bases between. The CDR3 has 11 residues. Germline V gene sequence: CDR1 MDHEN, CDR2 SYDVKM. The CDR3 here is CATVGGYEQYF. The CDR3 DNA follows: TGTGCCACCGTAGGAGGGTATGAGCAGTACTTC.

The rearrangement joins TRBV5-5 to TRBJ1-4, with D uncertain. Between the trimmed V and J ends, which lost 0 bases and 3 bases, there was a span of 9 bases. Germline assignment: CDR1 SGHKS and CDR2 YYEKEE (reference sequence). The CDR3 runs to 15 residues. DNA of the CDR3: TGTGCCAGCAGCTTGGCACCGGGAGCTAATGAAAAACTGTTTTTT. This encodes CASSLAPGANEKLFF.

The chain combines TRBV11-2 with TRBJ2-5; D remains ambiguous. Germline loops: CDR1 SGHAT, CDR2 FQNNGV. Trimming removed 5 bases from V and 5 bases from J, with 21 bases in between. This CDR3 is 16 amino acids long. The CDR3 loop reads CASSVRFENPKETQYF. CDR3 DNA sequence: TGTGCCAGCAGCGTCCGGTTTGAGAACCCCAAGGAGACCCAGTACTTC.

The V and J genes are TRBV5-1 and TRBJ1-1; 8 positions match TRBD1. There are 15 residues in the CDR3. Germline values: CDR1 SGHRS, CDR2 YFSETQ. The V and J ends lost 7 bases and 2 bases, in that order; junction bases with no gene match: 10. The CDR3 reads CASAVTQGANTEAFF. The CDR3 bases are TGCGCCAGCGCGGTCACGCAGGGGGCAAACACTGAAGCTTTCTTT.

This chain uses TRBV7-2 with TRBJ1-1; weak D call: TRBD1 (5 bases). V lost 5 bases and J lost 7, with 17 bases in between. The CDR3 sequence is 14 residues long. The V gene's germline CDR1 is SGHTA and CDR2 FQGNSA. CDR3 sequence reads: CASSPTVIGFEAFF. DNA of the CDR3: TGTGCCAGCAGCCCGACAGTGATCGGCTTTGAAGCTTTCTTT.

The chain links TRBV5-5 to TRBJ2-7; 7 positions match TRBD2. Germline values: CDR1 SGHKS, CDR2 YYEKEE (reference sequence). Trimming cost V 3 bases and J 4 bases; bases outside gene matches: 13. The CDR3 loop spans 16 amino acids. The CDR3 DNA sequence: TGTGCCAGCAGCTCCCCCGGTGCGGGAGTTCGTTACGAGCAGTACTTC. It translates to CASSSPGAGVRYEQYF.